These 25 T cell receptor beta chains originate from one sample sequenced in a study of cytomegalovirus exposure and HLA in healthy donors. This PCR relied on a set of 60 Vbeta primers and 13 Jbeta primers. Here immunoSEQ multiplex PCR was the method, and the copy in TCRdb shows in-frame clones only, minus some. Here the sample spans about 190,000 clones, approximately 84% being singletons. Sample: PBMCs. These receptors were taken from a woman in her twenties or thirties in good health and CMV-seropositive.

The rearrangement joins TRBV28 to TRBJ2-2, with D perhaps TRBD1 (6 bases). Germline V gives CDR1 MDHEN, CDR2 SYDVKM. The CDR3 covers 15 residues. Trimming removed 6 bases at V and 5 bases at J, with 16 bases between. The CDR3 sequence is CASSWADRRTGELFF. CDR3 bases: TGTGCCAGCAGCTGGGCGGACAGAAGGACCGGGGAGCTGTTTTTT.

This sequence joins TRBV5-4 and TRBJ2-5; D is perhaps TRBD2 (5 bases). CDR1 is SGHNT and CDR2 is YYREEE in the germline V gene (reference sequence). The CDR3 runs to 14 residues. Trimming cost V 1 base and J 1 base, with 8 bases left between them. Here the CDR3 reads CASSLQRFQETQYF. The CDR3 nucleotides are TGTGCCAGCAGCTTGCAGCGGTTCCAAGAGACCCAGTACTTC.

CDR3 loop: CASSILANEKLFF. The CDR3 nucleotides are TGTGCCAGTAGTATCCTAGCTAATGAAAAACTGTTTTTT. The rearrangement uses TRBV19 and TRBJ1-4; no clear D. Trimming cost V 3 bases and J 3 bases, with 5 bases left between them. The CDR3 is 13 residues long. Germline V gene data show CDR1 as LNHDA and CDR2 as SQIVND (reference sequence).

This clone was picked up a small number of times. This chain links TRBV7-9 with TRBJ1-1; 9 nucleotides match TRBD1. The CDR3 loop spans 14 amino acids. Germline CDR1 SEHNR, CDR2 FQNEAQ (reference sequence). V gave up 3 bases and J gave up 6 bases; unmatched junction bases: 5. The CDR3 sequence: CASSFSGQGSEAFF. The CDR3, as DNA: TGTGCCAGCAGCTTCTCAGGACAGGGGTCTGAAGCTTTCTTT. Based on the CDR3 plus reference TRBV7-9 and TRBJ1-1, the full variable domain is DTGVSQNPRHKITKRGQNVTFRCDPISEHNRLYWYRQTLGQGPEFLTYFQNEAQLEKSRLLSDRFSAERPKGSFSTLEIQRTEQGDSAMYLCASSFSGQGSEAFFGQGTRLTVV.

The chain links TRBV6-1 to TRBJ1-4; D not certain. CDR1 is MNHNS and CDR2 is SASEGT in the germline V gene. CDR3 size: 15 residues. V dropped 4 bases and J dropped 7 bases, with 16 bases sitting between them. The CDR3 nucleotides are TGTGCCAGCAGTGGCGCGGCAGAGACTTCTGAAAAACTGTTTTTT. Translating it yields CASSGAAETSEKLFF.

This clone came up a few times. The chain recombines TRBV6-6 with TRBJ2-2, with a weak D call TRBD1 (5 bases). Deletions cut 6 bases from V and 4 bases from J, with 18 bases between. Germline CDR1 reads MNHNY; CDR2 reads SVGAGI (reference sequence). The CDR3 has 16 amino acids. The CDR3: CASRPGIMGLTGELFF. The CDR3 DNA sequence: TGTGCCAGCAGACCAGGGATCATGGGGCTCACCGGGGAGCTGTTTTTT.

This clone was seen only a few times. The chain couples TRBV7-9 to TRBJ2-5, with a possible D match to TRBD1 (5 bases). TRBJ2-7 explains the end of the DNA better; the J call may be wrong. Germline loops: CDR1 SEHNR, CDR2 FQNEAQ (reference sequence). There are 16 residues in the CDR3. The CDR3 region has the DNA TGTGCCAGCAGCCCGACCCCCCCCGACAGTCCCTACGAGCAGTACTTC. It yields the protein CASSPTPPDSPYEQYF.

The genes are TRBV5-5 and TRBJ1-2; D not certain. The CDR3 covers 12 residues. The ends were cut back, 2 bases at V and 7 bases at J, with 9 bases in the middle. Germline V lookup: CDR1 SGHKS, CDR2 YYEKEE (reference sequence). The CDR3: CASSLDITGYTF. Here the CDR3 DNA reads TGTGCCAGCAGCTTAGACATCACTGGCTACACCTTC.

This clone was found a few times. This rearrangement joins TRBV5-1 to TRBJ1-1, with 8 positions matching TRBD1. The CDR3 contains 14 residues. Trimming took 4 bases from V and 1 from J; bases not matched to a gene: 3. Germline values: CDR1 SGHRS, CDR2 YFSETQ. The CDR3 DNA sequence: TGCGCCAGCAGCCTGGACAGGGCGAACACTGAAGCTTTCTTT. This translates into CASSLDRANTEAFF.

The V gene is TRBV11-2, the J gene TRBJ2-1; 11 bases line up with TRBD2. Germline V gene data show CDR1 as SGHAT and CDR2 as FQNNGV. The trim removed 0 bases at V and 9 bases at J, leaving 4 bases unmatched. CDR3 length: 15 residues. Written as DNA, the CDR3 is TGTGCCAGCAGCTTAGATATCGGACTAGCGGGTGAGCAGTTCTTC. Protein product: CASSLDIGLAGEQFF.

This chain's CDR3 is CASSPEQGGSYEQYF. Here the CDR3 DNA reads TGCGCCAGCAGCCCAGAGCAGGGAGGTTCCTACGAGCAGTACTTC. This sequence joins TRBV4-3 and TRBJ2-5; D perhaps matches TRBD2 (6 bases). Near its end, the DNA agrees better with TRBJ2-7, so the J call may be wrong. Per germline, CDR1 LGHNA and CDR2 YSLEER. This CDR3 contains 15 residues.

This clone has a single count. The gene calls are TRBV11-1 and TRBJ2-2; D is perhaps TRBD1 (6 bases). Germline values: CDR1 SGHAT, CDR2 FQDESV (reference sequence). This CDR3 is 15 amino acids long. The V gene lost 2 bases and the J gene lost 7 bases, with 14 bases spanning the gap. In nucleotides, the CDR3 is TGTGCCAGCAGCTTAAAAACAGGGCCGGGCGGGGAGCTGTTTTTT. Translation: CASSLKTGPGGELFF.

The genes are TRBV29-1 and TRBJ2-1, with D maybe TRBD2 (5 bases). Between the trimmed V and J ends, which lost 4 bases and 4 bases, there was a span of 14 bases. The CDR3 is 14 amino acids. In germline, CDR1 is SQVTM, CDR2 ANQGSEA. CDR3 bases: TGCAGCGTTGGACTGGGAGCGGTATACAATGAGCAGTTCTTC. This sequence encodes CSVGLGAVYNEQFF.

The gene calls are TRBV2 and TRBJ2-5; TRBD1 aligns across 11 bases. Germline loops: CDR1 SNHLY, CDR2 FYNNEI. The V and J ends lost 6 bases and 5 bases, in that order; junction bases with no gene match: 8. The length of the CDR3 is 15 residues. The CDR3 nucleotides read TGTGCCAGCAGCACGGGGACAGGGGGAGAGGAGACCCAGTACTTC. The encoded protein is CASSTGTGGEETQYF.

The chain joins TRBV29-1 to TRBJ2-1; 9 nucleotides align to TRBD2. The CDR3 loop spans 14 amino acids. With V trimmed by 2 bases and J by 6 bases, 5 bases remained unmatched. Germline V lookup: CDR1 SQVTM, CDR2 ANQGSEA. In DNA form, the CDR3 reads TGCAGCGTTGAAATTGCGGGAGGGAGCAATGAGCAGTTCTTC. Its protein is CSVEIAGGSNEQFF.

The J gene is TRBJ2-7, the V gene TRBV20-1; D remains ambiguous. There are 10 residues in the CDR3. Trimming removed 2 bases from V and 6 bases from J, with 5 bases in between. Germline V CDR1 and CDR2: DFQATT, SNEGSKA (reference sequence). The CDR3 DNA reads as TGCAGTGCTAGATTAGTCGAGCAGTACTTC. Its protein is CSARLVEQYF.

The chain links TRBV7-9 to TRBJ1-1; 7 bases fit TRBD1. Trimming removed 8 bases from V and 4 bases from J; junction bases left unmatched: 7. CDR1 is SEHNR and CDR2 is FQNEAQ in the germline V gene (reference sequence). The CDR3 runs to 13 residues. The CDR3, as DNA: TGTGCCAGCGGTCGACAGGGCGGCACTGAAGCTTTCTTT. Translated: CASGRQGGTEAFF.

The chain joins TRBV28 to TRBJ1-1; unclear D gene. CDR3 length: 12 residues. V was trimmed by 10 bases and J by 2 bases, leaving 11 bases between them. Per germline, CDR1 MDHEN and CDR2 SYDVKM. As DNA, the CDR3 is TGTGCCACCACGCAGGTAAACACTGAAGCTTTCTTT. This gives the protein CATTQVNTEAFF.

The chain employs TRBV7-9 and TRBJ2-3, with 9 bases lining up with TRBD2. Per germline, CDR1 SEHNR and CDR2 FQNEAQ (reference sequence). The CDR3 length is 15 residues. V gave up 6 bases and J gave up 1 base; unmatched junction bases: 5. Here the CDR3 reads CASRSRLAGTDTQYF. Written as DNA, the CDR3 is TGTGCCAGCAGATCCAGACTAGCGGGCACAGATACGCAGTATTTT.

There are a few counts of this clone. The chain recombines TRBV10-3 with TRBJ2-2, with TRBD2 matching 13 bases. The J segment lost 3 bases and the V segment lost 5 bases, leaving 3 bases of the junction unmatched. Germline loops: CDR1 ENHRY, CDR2 SYGVKD. The CDR3 loop spans 16 amino acids. The CDR3 region has the DNA TGTGCCATCAGTCAACTAGCGGGAGGGCACACCGGGGAGCTGTTTTTT. Amino acid sequence: CAISQLAGGHTGELFF.

This clone was counted a few times. The chain carries TRBV5-1 and TRBJ2-1; TRBD2 aligns across 9 bases. J was trimmed by 1 base and V by 2 bases; bases with no gene match: 1. The CDR3 length is 15 residues. Germline V gene lookup returns CDR1 SGHRS and CDR2 YFSETQ. CDR3 DNA sequence: TGCGCCAGCAGCTTTAGCGGGGGATCCTACAATGAGCAGTTCTTC. It codes for CASSFSGGSYNEQFF.

The CDR3 protein is CASSFIQGYEQYF. CDR3 in DNA: TGTGCCAGCAGCTTTATACAGGGATACGAGCAGTACTTC. This rearrangement joins TRBV28 to TRBJ2-7, with a possible D match to TRBD1 (6 bases). The CDR3 is 13 amino acids. Germline V gene sequence: CDR1 MDHEN, CDR2 SYDVKM. The V and J ends lost 6 bases and 4 bases respectively, with 13 bases between them.

The table lists this clone with a few counts. The V call is TRBV12-5, the J call TRBJ2-1, with 7 bases matching TRBD2. With 1 base clipped from V and 0 bases from J, the junction kept 6 bases outside the gene matches. This CDR3 is built from 17 residues. Germline lookup yields CDR1 LGHNT and CDR2 FRNRAP. CDR3 protein: CASGLGPAGSSYNEQFF. The CDR3 DNA is TGTGCTAGTGGTTTGGGTCCAGCGGGGAGCTCCTACAATGAGCAGTTCTTC.

The J gene is TRBJ2-7, the V gene TRBV29-1; 8 positions agree with TRBD1. Germline trimming cut 5 bases from V and 0 bases from J; bases unmatched to any gene: 12. CDR1 and CDR2 from the germline V gene are SQVTM and ANQGSEA. CDR3 size: 16 residues. The CDR3 sequence: CSVLDRDSWNSYEQYF. In DNA form, the CDR3 reads TGCAGCGTTTTGGACAGGGACTCTTGGAACTCCTACGAGCAGTACTTC.

V is TRBV7-2 and J is TRBJ2-1; 9 nucleotides align to TRBD2. Germline CDR1 and CDR2: SGHTA and FQGNSA. The CDR3 length is 16 residues. The V gene end was trimmed by 1 base and the J gene end by 2 bases; junction bases not matched to a gene: 3. The CDR3, as DNA: TGTGCCAGCAGCTTAGGGGCTAGCGGGACCTACAATGAGCAGTTCTTC. Encoded protein: CASSLGASGTYNEQFF. The full variable domain, completed using reference TRBV7-2 and TRBJ2-1, is GAGVSQSPSNKVTEKGKDVELRCDPISGHTALYWYRQSLGQGLEFLIYFQGNSAPDKSGLPSDRFSAERTGGSVSTLTIQRTQQEDSAVYLCASSLGASGTYNEQFFGPGTRLTVL.